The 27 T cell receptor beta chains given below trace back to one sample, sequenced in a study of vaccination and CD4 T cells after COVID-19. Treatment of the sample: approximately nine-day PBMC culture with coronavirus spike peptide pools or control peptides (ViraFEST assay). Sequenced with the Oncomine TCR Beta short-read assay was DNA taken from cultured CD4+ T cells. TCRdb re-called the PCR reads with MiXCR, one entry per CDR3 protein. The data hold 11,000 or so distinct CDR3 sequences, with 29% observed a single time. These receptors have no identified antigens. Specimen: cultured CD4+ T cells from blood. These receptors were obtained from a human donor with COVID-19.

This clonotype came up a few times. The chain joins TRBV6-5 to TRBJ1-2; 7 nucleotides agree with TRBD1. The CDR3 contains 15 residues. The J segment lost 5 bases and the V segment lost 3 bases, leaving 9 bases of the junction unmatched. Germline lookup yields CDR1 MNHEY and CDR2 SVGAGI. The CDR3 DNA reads TGTGCCAGCAGTTATCATGGACAGGCCAATTATGGCTACACCTTC. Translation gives CASSYHGQANYGYTF.

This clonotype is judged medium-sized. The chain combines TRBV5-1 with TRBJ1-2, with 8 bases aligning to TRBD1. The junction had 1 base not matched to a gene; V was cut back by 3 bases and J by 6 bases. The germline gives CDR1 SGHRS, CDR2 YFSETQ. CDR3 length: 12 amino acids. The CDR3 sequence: CASSYRGDGYTF. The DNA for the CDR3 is TGCGCCAGCAGCTACAGGGGGGATGGCTACACCTTC.

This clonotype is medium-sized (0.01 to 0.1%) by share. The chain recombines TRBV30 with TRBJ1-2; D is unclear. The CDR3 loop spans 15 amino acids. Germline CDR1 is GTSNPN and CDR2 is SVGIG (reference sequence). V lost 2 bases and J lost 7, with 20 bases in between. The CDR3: CAWSTYGQRAIGYTF. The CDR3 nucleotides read TGTGCCTGGAGTACTTATGGGCAGAGGGCCATTGGCTACACCTTC.

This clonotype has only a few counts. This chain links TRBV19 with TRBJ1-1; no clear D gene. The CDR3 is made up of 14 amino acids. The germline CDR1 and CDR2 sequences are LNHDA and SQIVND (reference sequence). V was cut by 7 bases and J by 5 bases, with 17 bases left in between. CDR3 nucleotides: TGTGCCAGTATTCCAGACCGCGGGGTTACTGAAGCTTTCTTT. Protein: CASIPDRGVTEAFF.

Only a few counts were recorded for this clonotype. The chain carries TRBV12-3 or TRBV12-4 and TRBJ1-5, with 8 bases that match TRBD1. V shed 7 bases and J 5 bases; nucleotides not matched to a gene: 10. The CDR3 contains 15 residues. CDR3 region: CASTPGQGPDQPQHF. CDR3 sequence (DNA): TGTGCCAGCACCCCTGGACAGGGCCCGGATCAGCCCCAGCATTTT.

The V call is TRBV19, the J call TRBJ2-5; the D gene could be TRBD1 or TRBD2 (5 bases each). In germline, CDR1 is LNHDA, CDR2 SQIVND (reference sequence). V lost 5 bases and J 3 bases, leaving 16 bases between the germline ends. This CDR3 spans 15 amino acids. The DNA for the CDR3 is TGTGCCAGTAGTTCTCTCGGGGCCTCCAAAGAGACCCAGTACTTC. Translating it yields CASSSLGASKETQYF.

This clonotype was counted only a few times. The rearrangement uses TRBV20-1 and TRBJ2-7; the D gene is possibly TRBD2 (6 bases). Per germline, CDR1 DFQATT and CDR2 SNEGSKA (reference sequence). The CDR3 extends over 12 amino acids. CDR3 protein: CRAGRSTYEQYF. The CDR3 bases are TGCCGGGCAGGGAGGAGCACCTACGAGCAGTACTTC.

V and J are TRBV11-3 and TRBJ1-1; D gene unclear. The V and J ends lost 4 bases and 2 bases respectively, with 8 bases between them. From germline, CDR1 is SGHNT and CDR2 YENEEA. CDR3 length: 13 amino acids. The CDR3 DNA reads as TGTGCCAGCAGCTATACAGTAAACACTGAAGCTTTCTTT. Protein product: CASSYTVNTEAFF. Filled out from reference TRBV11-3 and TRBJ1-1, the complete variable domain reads EAGVVQSPRYKIIEKKQPVAFWCNPISGHNTLYWYLQNLGQGPELLIRYENEEAVDDSQLPKDRFSAERLKGVDSTLKIQPAELGDSAVYLCASSYTVNTEAFFGQGTRLTVV.

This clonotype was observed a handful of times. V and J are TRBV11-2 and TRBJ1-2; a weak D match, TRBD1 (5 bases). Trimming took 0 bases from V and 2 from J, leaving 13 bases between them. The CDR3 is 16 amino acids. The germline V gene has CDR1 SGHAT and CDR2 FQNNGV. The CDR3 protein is CASSLDRAGGNYGYTF. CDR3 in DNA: TGTGCCAGCAGCTTAGATCGGGCCGGGGGAAACTATGGCTACACCTTC.

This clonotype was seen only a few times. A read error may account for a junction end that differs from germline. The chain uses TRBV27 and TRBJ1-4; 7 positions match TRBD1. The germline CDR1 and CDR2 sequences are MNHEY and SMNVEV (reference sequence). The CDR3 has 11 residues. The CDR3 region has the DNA TGTGCCAGCAGTCTGGGACAGCCGGAAGTTTTT. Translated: CASSLGQPEVF.

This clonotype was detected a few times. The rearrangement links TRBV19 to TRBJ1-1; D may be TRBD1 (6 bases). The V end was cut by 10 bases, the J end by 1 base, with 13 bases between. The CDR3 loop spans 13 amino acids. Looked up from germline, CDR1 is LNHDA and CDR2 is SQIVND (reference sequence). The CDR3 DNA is TGTGCCACCAGACAGGATTGGAACACTGAAGCTTTCTTT. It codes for CATRQDWNTEAFF.

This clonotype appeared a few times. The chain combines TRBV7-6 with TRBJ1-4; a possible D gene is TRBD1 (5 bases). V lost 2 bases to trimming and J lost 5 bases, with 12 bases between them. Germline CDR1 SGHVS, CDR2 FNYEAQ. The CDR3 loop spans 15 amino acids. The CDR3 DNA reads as TGTGCCAGCAGCTTAATGACAGCTTCAAATGAAAAACTGTTTTTT. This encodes CASSLMTASNEKLFF. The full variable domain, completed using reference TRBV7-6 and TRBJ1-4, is GAGVSQSPRYKVTKRGQDVALRCDPISGHVSLYWYRQALGQGPEFLTYFNYEAQQDKSGLPNDRFSAERPEGSISTLTIQRTEQRDSAMYRCASSLMTASNEKLFFGSGTQLSVL.

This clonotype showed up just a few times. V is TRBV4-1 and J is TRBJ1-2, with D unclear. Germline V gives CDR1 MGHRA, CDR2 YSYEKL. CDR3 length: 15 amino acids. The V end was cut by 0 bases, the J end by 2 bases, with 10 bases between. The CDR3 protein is CASSQDISLNYGYTF. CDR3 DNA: TGCGCCAGCAGCCAAGACATAAGCCTAAACTATGGCTACACCTTC.

The CDR3 sequence is CASSLAGTGGETQYF. DNA of the CDR3: TGCGCCAGCAGCTTGGCCGGGACAGGGGGGGAGACCCAGTACTTC. This chain links TRBV5-1 with TRBJ2-5; 11 bases agree with TRBD1. Per the germline V gene, CDR1 is SGHRS and CDR2 is YFSETQ. The CDR3 runs to 15 residues. Germline trimming cut 0 bases from V and 5 bases from J; bases unmatched to any gene: 3.

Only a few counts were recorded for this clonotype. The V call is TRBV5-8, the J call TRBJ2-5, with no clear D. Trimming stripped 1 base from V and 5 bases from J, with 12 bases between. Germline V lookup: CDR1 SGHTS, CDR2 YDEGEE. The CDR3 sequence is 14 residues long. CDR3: CASSLSLGAETQYF. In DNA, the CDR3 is TGTGCCAGCAGCTTGTCTCTAGGCGCGGAGACCCAGTACTTC.

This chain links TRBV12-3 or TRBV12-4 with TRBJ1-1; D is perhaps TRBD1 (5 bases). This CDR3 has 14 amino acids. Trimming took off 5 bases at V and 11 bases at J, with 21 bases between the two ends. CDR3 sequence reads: CASSLMGETHTAFF. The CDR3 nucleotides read TGTGCCAGCAGTCTAATGGGGGAGACCCATACGGCTTTCTTT.

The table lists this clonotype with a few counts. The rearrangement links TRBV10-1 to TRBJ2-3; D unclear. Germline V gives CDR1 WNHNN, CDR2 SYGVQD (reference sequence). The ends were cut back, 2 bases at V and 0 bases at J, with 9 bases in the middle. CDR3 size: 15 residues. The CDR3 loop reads CASSEGQTSTDTQYF. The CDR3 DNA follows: TGCGCCAGCAGTGAGGGGCAGACTAGCACAGATACGCAGTATTTT.

CDR3 in amino acids: CASRPQGARDYGYTF. In DNA form, the CDR3 reads TGTGCCAGCAGGCCCCAGGGGGCGCGTGACTATGGCTACACCTTC. V usage is TRBV6-1 and J usage is TRBJ1-2, with 8 bases matching TRBD1. Losses at the gene ends were 6 bases for V and 3 bases for J; bases not matched to a gene: 9. Germline CDR1 MNHNS, CDR2 SASEGT. This CDR3 comprises 15 residues.

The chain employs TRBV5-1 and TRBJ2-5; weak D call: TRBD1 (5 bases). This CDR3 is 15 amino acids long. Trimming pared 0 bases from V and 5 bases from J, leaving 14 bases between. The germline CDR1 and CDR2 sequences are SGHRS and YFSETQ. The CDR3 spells CASSLGQGRTETQYF. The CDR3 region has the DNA TGCGCCAGCAGCTTGGGCCAGGGAAGGACGGAGACCCAGTACTTC.

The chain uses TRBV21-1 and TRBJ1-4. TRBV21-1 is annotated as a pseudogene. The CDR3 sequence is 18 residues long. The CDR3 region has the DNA TGTGCCAGCAGCAAAGAAGGCGGGAAAGATGCAACTAATGAAAAACTGTTTTTT. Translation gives CASSKEGGKDATNEKLFF.

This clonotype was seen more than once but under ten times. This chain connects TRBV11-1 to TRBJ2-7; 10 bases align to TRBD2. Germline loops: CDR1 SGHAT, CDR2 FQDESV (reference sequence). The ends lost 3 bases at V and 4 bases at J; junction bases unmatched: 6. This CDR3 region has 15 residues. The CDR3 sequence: CASSFLGLADYEQYF. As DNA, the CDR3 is TGTGCCAGCAGCTTTTTAGGACTAGCGGATTACGAGCAGTACTTC.

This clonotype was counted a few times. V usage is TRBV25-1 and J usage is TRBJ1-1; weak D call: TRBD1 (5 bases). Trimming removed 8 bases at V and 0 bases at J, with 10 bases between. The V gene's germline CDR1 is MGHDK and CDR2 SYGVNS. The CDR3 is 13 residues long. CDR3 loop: CASGGAMNTEAFF. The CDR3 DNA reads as TGTGCCAGCGGGGGAGCAATGAACACTGAAGCTTTCTTT.

In DNA, the CDR3 is TGTGCCAGCAGCCTGTCGGCTAGCTCGGAAAATGAGCAGTTCTTC. Translated: CASSLSASSENEQFF. This sequence joins TRBV4-2 and TRBJ2-1, with a weak D call TRBD2 (5 bases). CDR3 length equals 15 residues. Germline CDR1 is LGHNA and CDR2 is YNFKEQ. Trimming took off 4 bases at V and 7 bases at J, with 17 bases between the two ends.

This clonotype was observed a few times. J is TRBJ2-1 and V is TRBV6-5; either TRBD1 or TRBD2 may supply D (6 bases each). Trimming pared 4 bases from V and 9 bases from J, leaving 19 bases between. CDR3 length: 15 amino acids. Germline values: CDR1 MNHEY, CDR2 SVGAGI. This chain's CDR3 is CASSFQGLASGEQFF. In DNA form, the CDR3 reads TGTGCCAGCAGTTTCCAGGGGCTAGCGTCCGGTGAGCAGTTCTTC.

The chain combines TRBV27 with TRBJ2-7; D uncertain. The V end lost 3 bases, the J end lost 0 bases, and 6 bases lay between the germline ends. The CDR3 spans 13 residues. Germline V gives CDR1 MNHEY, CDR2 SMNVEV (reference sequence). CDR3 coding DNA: TGTGCCAGCAGTTTGAAGGACTCCTACGAGCAGTACTTC. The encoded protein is CASSLKDSYEQYF.

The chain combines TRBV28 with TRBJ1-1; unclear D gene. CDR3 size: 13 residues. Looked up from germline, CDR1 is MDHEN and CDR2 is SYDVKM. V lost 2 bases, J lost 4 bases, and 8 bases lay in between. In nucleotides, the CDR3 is TGTGCCAGCAGTTTAGGTGGGAGCACTGAAGCTTTCTTT. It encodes CASSLGGSTEAFF. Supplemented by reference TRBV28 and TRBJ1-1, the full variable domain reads DVKVTQSSRYLVKRTGEKVFLECVQDMDHENMFWYRQDPGLGLRLIYFSYDVKMKEKGDIPEGYSVSREKKERFSLILESASTNQTSMYLCASSLGGSTEAFFGQGTRLTVV.

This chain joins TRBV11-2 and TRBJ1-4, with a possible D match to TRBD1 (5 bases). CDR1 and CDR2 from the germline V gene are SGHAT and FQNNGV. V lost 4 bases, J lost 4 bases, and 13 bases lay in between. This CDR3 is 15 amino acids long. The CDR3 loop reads CASSSPSGGNEKLFF. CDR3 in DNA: TGTGCCAGCAGCTCCCCCTCGGGGGGTAATGAAAAACTGTTTTTT.